The source of this TCR beta chain is a study of blood T cell repertoires in COVID-19. As for the study in general: Spain, Italy and the United States supplied samples that represented acute and convalescent COVID-19. PBMCs, B-cell-depleted T cells, or T cells provided the cDNA or gDNA that made up the material.

CDR3 size: 16 residues. CDR1 SNHLY and CDR2 FYNNEI come from the germline V gene. V shed 3 bases and J shed 3 bases, with 17 bases lying between them. In the authors' methods: Nucleated cell counts were estimated from reference gene primer amplification. Assay: immunoSEQ multiplex PCR; the TCRdb copy retains only in-frame clones and omits some. V and J calls and clone size are those listed in that table; D and trimming were worked out from the DNA. The sample has a few hundred thousand clones, about nine tenths seen once. The genes are TRBV2 and TRBJ1-2; the D is unclear. Sequencing was carried out using peripheral blood. The sequence was obtained from a man between 18 and 29 years old with active or convalescent COVID-19. DNA of the CDR3: TGTGCCAGCAGTGACCGTGGGGTCCACGGGGACTATGGCTACACCTTC. Its protein product is CASSDRGVHGDYGYTF.